Listed here is a single TCR beta chain. The antigen is not known. This specimen belongs to a study of circulating and synovial CD4+ cells in juvenile arthritis. Study-wide results and caveats: Circulating pathogenic-like lymphocytes shared a substantially higher fraction of CDR3 sequences with synovium than bulk blood. T cell genome counts differed by at least an order of magnitude between CPL and CD4 samples. Circulating pathogenic-like and bulk T cells looked alike by Vbeta family usage.

CDR3 size: 14 residues. Per germline, CDR1 SGHTA and CDR2 FQGNSA. Trimming cost V 5 bases and J 2 bases, with 13 bases left between them. Samples derive from patients with active juvenile idiopathic arthritis. Assay: immunoSEQ multiplex PCR; the TCRdb copy retains only in-frame clones and omits some. The sample contains some 3,000 clones, around 82% of which appear only once. Sequences were obtained from CD4+ T cells from synovial fluid. This TCR was recovered from a human donor with juvenile idiopathic arthritis. The chain combines TRBV7-2 with TRBJ2-7; a weak D match, TRBD1 (6 bases). This CDR3 is CASSLGQTTYEQYF. The CDR3 nucleotides read TGTGCCAGCAGCCTAGGACAGACCACCTACGAGCAGTACTTC. The whole variable domain, remainder taken from reference TRBV7-2 and TRBJ2-7, is GAGVSQSPSNKVTEKGKDVELRCDPISGHTALYWYRQSLGQGLEFLIYFQGNSAPDKSGLPSDRFSAERTGGSVSTLTIQRTQQEDSAVYLCASSLGQTTYEQYFGPGTRLTVT.